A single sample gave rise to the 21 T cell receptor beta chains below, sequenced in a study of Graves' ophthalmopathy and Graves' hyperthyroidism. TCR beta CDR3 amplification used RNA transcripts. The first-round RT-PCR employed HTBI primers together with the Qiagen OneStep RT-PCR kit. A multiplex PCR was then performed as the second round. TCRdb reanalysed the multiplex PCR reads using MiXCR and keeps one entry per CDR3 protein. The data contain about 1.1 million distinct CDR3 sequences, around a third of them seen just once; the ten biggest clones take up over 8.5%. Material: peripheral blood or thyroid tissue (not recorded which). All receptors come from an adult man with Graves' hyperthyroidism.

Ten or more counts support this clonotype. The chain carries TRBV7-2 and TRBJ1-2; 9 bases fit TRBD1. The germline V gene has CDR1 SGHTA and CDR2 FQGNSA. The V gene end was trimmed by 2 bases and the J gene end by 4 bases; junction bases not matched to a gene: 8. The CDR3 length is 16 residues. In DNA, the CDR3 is TGTGCCAGCAGCTTAATCGCGGGGACAGGGACCTATGGCTACACCTTC. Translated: CASSLIAGTGTYGYTF.

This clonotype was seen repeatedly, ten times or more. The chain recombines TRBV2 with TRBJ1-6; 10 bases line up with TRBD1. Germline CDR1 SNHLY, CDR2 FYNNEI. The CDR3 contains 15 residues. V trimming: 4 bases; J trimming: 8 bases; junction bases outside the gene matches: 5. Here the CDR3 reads CASSATGGLDSPLHF. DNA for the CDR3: TGTGCCAGCAGTGCGACAGGGGGCTTGGATTCACCCCTCCACTTT.

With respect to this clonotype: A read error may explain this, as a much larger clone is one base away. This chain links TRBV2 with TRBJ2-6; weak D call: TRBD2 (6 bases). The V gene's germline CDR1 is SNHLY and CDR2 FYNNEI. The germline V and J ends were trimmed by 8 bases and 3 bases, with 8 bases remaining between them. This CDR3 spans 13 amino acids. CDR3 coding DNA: TGTGCCAGCGGGGAGGATGGGGCCAACGTCCTGACTTTC. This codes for CASGEDGANVLTF.

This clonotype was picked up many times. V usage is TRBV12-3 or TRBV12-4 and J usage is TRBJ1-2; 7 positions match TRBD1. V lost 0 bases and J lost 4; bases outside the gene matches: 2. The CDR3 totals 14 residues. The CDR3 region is CASSLARDSYGYTF. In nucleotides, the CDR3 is TGTGCCAGCAGTTTAGCGCGGGACAGCTATGGCTACACCTTC.

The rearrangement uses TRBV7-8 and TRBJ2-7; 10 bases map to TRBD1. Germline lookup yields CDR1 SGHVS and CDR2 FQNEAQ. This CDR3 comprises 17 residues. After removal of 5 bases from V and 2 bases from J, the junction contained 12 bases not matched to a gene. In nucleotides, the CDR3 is TGTGCCAGCAGCGTGGGACAGGGGTCTGGGGAGACCTACGAGCAGTACTTC. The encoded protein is CASSVGQGSGETYEQYF.

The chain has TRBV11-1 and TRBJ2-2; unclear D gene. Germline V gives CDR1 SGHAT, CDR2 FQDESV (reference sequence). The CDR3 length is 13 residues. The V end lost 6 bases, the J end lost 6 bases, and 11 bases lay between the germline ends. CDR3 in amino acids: CASSRTRPGELFF. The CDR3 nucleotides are TGTGCCAGCAGTCGGACCCGTCCCGGGGAGCTGTTTTTT. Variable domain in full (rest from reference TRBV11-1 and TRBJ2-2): EAEVAQSPRYKITEKSQAVAFWCDPISGHATLYWYRQILGQGPELLVQFQDESVVDDSQLPKDRFSAERLKGVDSTLKIQPAELGDSAMYLCASSRTRPGELFFGEGSRLTVL.

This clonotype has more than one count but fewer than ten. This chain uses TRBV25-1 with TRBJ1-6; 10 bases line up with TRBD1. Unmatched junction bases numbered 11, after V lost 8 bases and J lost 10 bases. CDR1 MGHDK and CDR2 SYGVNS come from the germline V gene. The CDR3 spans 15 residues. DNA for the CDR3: TGTGCCAGCTCACCGCCCGGGACAGGGGAATCACCCCTCCACTTT. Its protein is CASSPPGTGESPLHF.

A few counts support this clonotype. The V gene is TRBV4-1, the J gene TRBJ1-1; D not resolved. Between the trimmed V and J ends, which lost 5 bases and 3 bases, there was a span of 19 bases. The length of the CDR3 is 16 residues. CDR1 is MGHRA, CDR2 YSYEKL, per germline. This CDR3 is CASSTEPGRVDTEAFF. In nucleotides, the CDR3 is TGCGCCAGCAGCACCGAGCCTGGCCGGGTCGACACTGAAGCTTTCTTT.

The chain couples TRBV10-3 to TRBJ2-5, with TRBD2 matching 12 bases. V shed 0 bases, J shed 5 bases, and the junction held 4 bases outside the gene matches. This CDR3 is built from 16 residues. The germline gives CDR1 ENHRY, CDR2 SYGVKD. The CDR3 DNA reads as TGTGCCATCAGTGAGTCGACTAGCGGGAGCGGTGAGACCCAGTACTTC. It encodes CAISESTSGSGETQYF.

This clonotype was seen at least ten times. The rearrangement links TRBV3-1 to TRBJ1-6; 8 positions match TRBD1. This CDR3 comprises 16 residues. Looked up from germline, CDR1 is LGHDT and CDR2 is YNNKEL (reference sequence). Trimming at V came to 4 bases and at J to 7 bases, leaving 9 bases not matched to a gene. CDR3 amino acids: CASSLAGGGWNSPLHF. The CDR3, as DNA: TGTGCCAGCAGCCTGGCAGGGGGCGGATGGAATTCACCCCTCCACTTT.

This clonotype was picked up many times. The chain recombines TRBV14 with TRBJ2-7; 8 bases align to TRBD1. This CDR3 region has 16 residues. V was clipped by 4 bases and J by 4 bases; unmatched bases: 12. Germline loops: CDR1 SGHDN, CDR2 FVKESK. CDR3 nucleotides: TGTGCCAGCAGCCTGACGGTGCAGGGGGCGTATTACGAGCAGTACTTC. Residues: CASSLTVQGAYYEQYF.

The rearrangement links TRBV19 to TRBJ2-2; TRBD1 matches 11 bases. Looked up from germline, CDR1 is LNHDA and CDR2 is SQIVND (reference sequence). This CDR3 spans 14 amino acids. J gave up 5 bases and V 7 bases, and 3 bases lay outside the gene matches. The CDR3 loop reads CASTGQGVTGELFF. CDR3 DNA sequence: TGTGCCAGTACGGGACAGGGGGTTACCGGGGAGCTGTTTTTT.

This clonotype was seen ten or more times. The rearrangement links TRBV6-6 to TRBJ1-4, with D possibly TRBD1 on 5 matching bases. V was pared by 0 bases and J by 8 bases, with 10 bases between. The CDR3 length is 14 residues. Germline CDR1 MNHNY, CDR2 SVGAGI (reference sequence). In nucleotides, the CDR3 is TGTGCCAGCAGTTACTCCGGGTGGGGCGAAAAACTGTTTTTT. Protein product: CASSYSGWGEKLFF.

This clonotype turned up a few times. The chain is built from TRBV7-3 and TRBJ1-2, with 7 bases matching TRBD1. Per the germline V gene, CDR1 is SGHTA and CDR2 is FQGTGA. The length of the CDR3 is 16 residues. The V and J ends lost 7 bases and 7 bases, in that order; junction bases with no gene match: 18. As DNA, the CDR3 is TGTGCCAGCACCTCGGGACAGCCGACCTTTTTGAGTGGCTACACCTTC. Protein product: CASTSGQPTFLSGYTF.

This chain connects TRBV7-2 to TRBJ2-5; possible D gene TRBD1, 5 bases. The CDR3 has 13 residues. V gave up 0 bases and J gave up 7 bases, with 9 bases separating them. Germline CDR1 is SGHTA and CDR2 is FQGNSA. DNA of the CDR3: TGTGCCAGCAGCTTAGCGCCTCAGGGGACCCAGTACTTC. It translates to CASSLAPQGTQYF.

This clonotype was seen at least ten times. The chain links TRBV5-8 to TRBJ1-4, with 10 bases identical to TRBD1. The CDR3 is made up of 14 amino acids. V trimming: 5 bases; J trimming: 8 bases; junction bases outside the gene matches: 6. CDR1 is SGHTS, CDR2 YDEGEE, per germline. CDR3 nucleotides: TGTGCCAGCAGTTGGACAGGGGGTGAAGAAAAACTGTTTTTT. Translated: CASSWTGGEEKLFF.

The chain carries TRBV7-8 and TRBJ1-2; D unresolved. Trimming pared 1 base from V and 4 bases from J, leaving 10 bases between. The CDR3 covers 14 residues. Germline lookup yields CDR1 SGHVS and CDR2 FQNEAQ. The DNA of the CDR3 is TGTGCCAGCAGCTTAGTGGCGGTTGGCTATGGCTACACCTTC. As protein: CASSLVAVGYGYTF.

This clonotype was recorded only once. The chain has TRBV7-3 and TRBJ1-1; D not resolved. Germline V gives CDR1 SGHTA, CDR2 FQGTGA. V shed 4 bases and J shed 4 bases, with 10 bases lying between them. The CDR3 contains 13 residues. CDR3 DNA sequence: TGTGCCAGCAGCTACGGGGAGGGCACTGAAGCTTTCTTT. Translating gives CASSYGEGTEAFF.

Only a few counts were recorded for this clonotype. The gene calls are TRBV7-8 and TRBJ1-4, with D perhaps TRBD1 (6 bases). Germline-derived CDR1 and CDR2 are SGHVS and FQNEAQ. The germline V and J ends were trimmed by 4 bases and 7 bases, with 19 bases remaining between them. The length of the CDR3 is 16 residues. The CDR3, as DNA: TGTGCCAGCAGCTATGGGGGGCGGATTAGAGGTGAAAAACTGTTTTTT. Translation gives CASSYGGRIRGEKLFF.

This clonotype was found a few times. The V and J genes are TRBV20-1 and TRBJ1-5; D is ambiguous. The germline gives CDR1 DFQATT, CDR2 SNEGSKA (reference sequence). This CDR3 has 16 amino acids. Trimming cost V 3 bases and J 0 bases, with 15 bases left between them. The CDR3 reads CSASYRRQGSNQPQHF. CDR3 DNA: TGCAGTGCTAGTTACAGACGTCAAGGTAGCAATCAGCCCCAGCATTTT.

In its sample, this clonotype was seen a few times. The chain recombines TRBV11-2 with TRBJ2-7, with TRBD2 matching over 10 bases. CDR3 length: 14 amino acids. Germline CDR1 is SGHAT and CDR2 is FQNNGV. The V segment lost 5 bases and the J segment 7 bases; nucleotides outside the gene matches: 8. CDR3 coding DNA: TGTGCCAGCAGCCAGGGACTAGCGTCGGGGGAGCAGTACTTC. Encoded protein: CASSQGLASGEQYF.